These 7 T cell receptor beta chains were all obtained from the same sample, sequenced in a study of blood T cell repertoires in COVID-19. Sequencing was performed with immunoSEQ multiplex PCR; in TCRdb, only in-frame clones are kept and a portion is missing. The repertoire holds some 160,000 clones, with roughly 80% as singletons. Material for sequencing was peripheral blood. The receptors come from a man in his sixties or seventies with active or convalescent COVID-19.

The chain is built from TRBV5-5 and TRBJ2-6; D is possibly TRBD1 (6 bases). The CDR3 contains 18 residues. V lost 1 base and J 0 bases, leaving 14 bases between the germline ends. The germline CDR1 and CDR2 sequences are SGHKS and YYEKEE (reference sequence). The CDR3 loop is CASSLWGPAFSGANVLTF. The CDR3 nucleotides are TGTGCCAGCAGCTTGTGGGGGCCGGCCTTCTCTGGGGCCAACGTCCTGACTTTC.

The V gene is TRBV5-1, the J gene TRBJ2-3; 10 nucleotides align to TRBD2. Germline CDR1 and CDR2: SGHRS and YFSETQ. The CDR3 loop spans 16 amino acids. V dropped 0 bases and J dropped 5; count of bases not matched to a gene: 6. CDR3 DNA sequence: TGCGCCAGCAGCTTGGCCCCTAGCGGGAGTGGAGATACGCAGTATTTT. Its protein is CASSLAPSGSGDTQYF.

The chain has TRBV6-2 or TRBV6-3 and TRBJ1-2; TRBD1 might be the D (6 bases). CDR3 size: 16 residues. V lost 5 bases to trimming and J lost 0 bases, with 16 bases between them. Germline V gene data show CDR1 as MNHEY and CDR2 as SVGEGT. The CDR3 nucleotides are TGTGCCAGCAGTCGGGGGGCAGGCCGGGCTAACTATGGCTACACCTTC. This gives the protein CASSRGAGRANYGYTF.

The J gene is TRBJ1-4, the V gene TRBV14, with D perhaps TRBD1 (6 bases). From germline, CDR1 is SGHDN and CDR2 FVKESK. V was pared by 4 bases and J by 4 bases, with 7 bases between. CDR3 length equals 13 residues. This CDR3 is CASSRGGNEKLFF. Here the CDR3 DNA reads TGTGCCAGCAGCCGAGGGGGTAATGAAAAACTGTTTTTT.

The chain has TRBV15 and TRBJ2-1; D is perhaps TRBD2 (6 bases). Germline V gives CDR1 LNHNV, CDR2 YYDKDF (reference sequence). The CDR3 contains 16 residues. V lost 1 base to trimming and J lost 4 bases, with 14 bases between them. The CDR3 loop reads CATSRGGGARYNEQFF. The CDR3, as DNA: TGTGCCACCAGCAGAGGTGGAGGGGCTCGATACAATGAGCAGTTCTTC.

The CDR3 sequence is CASSPRRDNSYNEQFF. As DNA, the CDR3 is TGTGCCAGCTCACCACGACGGGACAACTCCTACAATGAGCAGTTCTTC. The rearrangement uses TRBV18 and TRBJ2-1; D may be TRBD1 (6 bases). Between the trimmed V and J ends, which lost 1 base and 0 bases, there was a span of 10 bases. This CDR3 is built from 16 residues. Per germline, CDR1 KGHSH and CDR2 LQKENI.

This chain uses TRBV5-1 with TRBJ2-3, with 9 bases lining up with TRBD1. CDR3 length equals 16 residues. With 0 bases clipped from V and 6 bases from J, the junction kept 8 bases outside the gene matches. Germline V gene lookup returns CDR1 SGHRS and CDR2 YFSETQ. The CDR3 DNA reads TGCGCCAGCAGCTTGGGGACACAGGGGGCTGGGGATACGCAGTATTTT. As protein: CASSLGTQGAGDTQYF.